Listed below are T cell receptor beta chains from one sample, sequenced in a study of chemoradiotherapy in HPV16-positive cancers. The assay was immunoSEQ multiplex PCR, and TCRdb's table has in-frame clones only and misses some. This table holds about 7,800 clones, around 78% found once. This sample was obtained from a patient who underwent chemoradiotherapy. The receptors shown here come from a human donor with HPV-associated anogenital cancer. CDR3s include the opening cysteine and the closing phenylalanine or tryptophan. A D gene is named only where the DNA matches it firmly. The size of a clone is reported for some rows only, either as once, few or many, or as a class for expanded clones.

j_gene: TRBJ2-2
v_gene: TRBV4-2
d_gene: NA
abundance: few
CDR3aa: CASSQEGSVTGELFF
CDR3nt: TGTGCCAGCAGCCAAGAGGGGTCGGTAACCGGGGAGCTGTTTTTT

j_gene: TRBJ2-2
v_gene: TRBV6-5
d_gene: TRBD2
abundance: NA
CDR3aa: CASSYLAGGPTGELFF
CDR3nt: TGTGCCAGCAGTTACTTGGCGGGGGGCCCCACCGGGGAGCTGTTTTTT

j_gene: TRBJ2-5
v_gene: TRBV7-9
d_gene: NA
abundance: NA
CDR3aa: CASSLGYSETQYF
CDR3nt: TGTGCCAGCAGCTTAGGGTACTCGGAGACCCAGTACTTC

j_gene: TRBJ2-3
v_gene: TRBV4-1
d_gene: NA
abundance: NA
CDR3aa: CASSRSGVTDTQYF
CDR3nt: TGCGCCAGCAGCCGCTCTGGGGTCACAGATACGCAGTATTTT

j_gene: TRBJ2-7
v_gene: TRBV4-1
d_gene: NA
abundance: few
CDR3aa: CASSQDRASWQYF
CDR3nt: TGCGCCAGCAGCCAAGATAGGGCCTCCTGGCAGTACTTC

j_gene: TRBJ1-1
v_gene: TRBV5-1
d_gene: NA
abundance: NA
CDR3aa: CASSPKTWSTEAFF
CDR3nt: TGCGCCAGCAGCCCGAAGACCTGGAGCACTGAAGCTTTCTTT

j_gene: TRBJ2-5
v_gene: TRBV9
d_gene: TRBD2
abundance: NA
CDR3aa: CASSTLAEETQYF
CDR3nt: TGTGCCAGCAGCACTCTAGCGGAAGAGACCCAGTACTTC

j_gene: TRBJ2-7
v_gene: TRBV7-2
d_gene: NA
abundance: NA
CDR3aa: CASSPGRATPSGYEQYF
CDR3nt: TGTGCCAGCAGCCCAGGGCGGGCGACCCCATCGGGTTACGAGCAGTACTTC

j_gene: TRBJ2-1
v_gene: TRBV21-1
d_gene: NA
abundance: NA
CDR3aa: CATLSESSYNEQFF
CDR3nt: TGTGCCACTCTGTCGGAGAGCTCCTACAATGAGCAGTTCTTC

j_gene: TRBJ2-7
v_gene: TRBV13
d_gene: NA
abundance: NA
CDR3aa: CASRPFRPGSEQYF
CDR3nt: TGTGCCAGCAGACCATTTCGCCCGGGGAGCGAGCAGTACTTC

j_gene: TRBJ1-6
v_gene: TRBV14
d_gene: NA
abundance: NA
CDR3aa: CASSQVTDSPLHF
CDR3nt: TGTGCCAGCAGCCAAGTTACGGATTCACCCCTCCACTTT

j_gene: TRBJ1-1
v_gene: TRBV7-2
d_gene: TRBD1
abundance: NA
CDR3aa: CASSRGQGVTEAFF
CDR3nt: TGTGCCAGCAGCAGGGGACAGGGGGTCACTGAAGCTTTCTTT

j_gene: TRBJ1-1
v_gene: TRBV6-4
d_gene: NA
abundance: NA
CDR3aa: CASSGIQGGEAFF
CDR3nt: TGTGCCAGCAGTGGGATACAGGGTGGTGAAGCTTTCTTT

j_gene: TRBJ2-3
v_gene: TRBV11-2
d_gene: NA
abundance: NA
CDR3aa: CASSFRLGGDTQYF
CDR3nt: TGTGCCAGCAGCTTTAGGCTTGGGGGGGATACGCAGTATTTT

j_gene: TRBJ2-7
v_gene: TRBV5-1
d_gene: NA
abundance: NA
CDR3aa: CASSLKGPSHEQYF
CDR3nt: TGCGCCAGCAGCTTGAAGGGGCCCTCCCACGAGCAGTACTTC

j_gene: TRBJ2-1
v_gene: TRBV5-5
d_gene: TRBD2
abundance: NA
CDR3aa: CASSFVSGRYNEQFF
CDR3nt: TGTGCCAGCAGCTTCGTTAGCGGGAGGTACAATGAGCAGTTCTTC

j_gene: TRBJ2-7
v_gene: TRBV7-2
d_gene: TRBD1
abundance: once
CDR3aa: CASSLDRGYSYEQYF
CDR3nt: TGTGCCAGCAGCTTGGACAGGGGCTATTCCTACGAGCAGTACTTC

j_gene: TRBJ1-1
v_gene: TRBV18
d_gene: NA
abundance: few
CDR3aa: CASSPQIDSEAFF
CDR3nt: TGTGCCAGCTCACCTCAAATCGACAGTGAAGCTTTCTTT

j_gene: TRBJ2-3
v_gene: TRBV5-4
d_gene: NA
abundance: few
CDR3aa: CASSSGQWPDTQYF
CDR3nt: TGTGCCAGCAGCTCGGGGCAGTGGCCAGATACGCAGTATTTT

j_gene: TRBJ2-4
v_gene: TRBV6-5
d_gene: TRBD2
abundance: few
CDR3aa: CASKERGGLGNIQYF
CDR3nt: TGTGCCAGCAAGGAGCGGGGGGGCCTCGGAAACATTCAGTACTTC

j_gene: TRBJ2-1
v_gene: TRBV9
d_gene: TRBD1
abundance: NA
CDR3aa: CASSVVGQGINEQFF
CDR3nt: TGTGCCAGCAGCGTAGTGGGACAGGGGATAAATGAGCAGTTCTTC

j_gene: TRBJ2-6
v_gene: TRBV19
d_gene: NA
abundance: NA
CDR3aa: CASSALSGANVLTF
CDR3nt: TGTGCCAGTAGTGCCTTGTCTGGGGCCAACGTCCTGACTTTC

j_gene: TRBJ2-5
v_gene: TRBV5-1
d_gene: NA
abundance: NA
CDR3aa: CASSFASRQETQYF
CDR3nt: TGCGCCAGCAGCTTTGCCAGCCGACAAGAGACCCAGTACTTC

j_gene: TRBJ1-2
v_gene: TRBV7-9
d_gene: NA
abundance: NA
CDR3aa: CASSLGSKGNNYGYTF
CDR3nt: TGTGCCAGCAGCTTAGGGAGTAAGGGGAATAACTATGGCTACACCTTC

j_gene: TRBJ2-5
v_gene: TRBV29-1
d_gene: NA
abundance: NA
CDR3aa: CSGRLGSAQYF
CDR3nt: TGCAGCGGCCGACTAGGTTCGGCCCAGTACTTC

j_gene: TRBJ2-6
v_gene: TRBV5-5
d_gene: TRBD1
abundance: NA
CDR3aa: CASSDYRGRTGANVLTF
CDR3nt: TGTGCCAGCAGCGACTACAGGGGGCGTACTGGGGCCAACGTCCTGACTTTC

j_gene: TRBJ2-1
v_gene: TRBV7-2
d_gene: NA
abundance: NA
CDR3aa: CASSLGPLALEQFF
CDR3nt: TGTGCCAGCAGCTTAGGCCCCCTAGCGCTTGAGCAGTTCTTC

j_gene: TRBJ2-2
v_gene: TRBV6-5
d_gene: TRBD1
abundance: NA
CDR3aa: CASSYHQGDTGELFF
CDR3nt: TGTGCCAGCAGTTACCATCAGGGGGACACCGGGGAGCTGTTTTTT

j_gene: TRBJ1-1
v_gene: TRBV7-8
d_gene: TRBD1
abundance: NA
CDR3aa: CASSLAGTGDTEAFF
CDR3nt: TGTGCCAGCAGCCTCGCCGGGACAGGGGACACTGAAGCTTTCTTT

j_gene: TRBJ2-2
v_gene: TRBV9
d_gene: NA
abundance: few
CDR3aa: CASSVFGDTGELFF
CDR3nt: TGTGCCAGCAGCGTATTCGGGGACACCGGGGAGCTGTTTTTT

j_gene: TRBJ2-7
v_gene: TRBV29-1
d_gene: TRBD1
abundance: NA
CDR3aa: CSVEGQTGGYEQYF
CDR3nt: TGCAGCGTTGAAGGACAGACAGGGGGATACGAGCAGTACTTC

j_gene: TRBJ2-2
v_gene: TRBV7-9
d_gene: NA
abundance: NA
CDR3aa: CASSLLRRVANTGELFF
CDR3nt: TGTGCCAGCAGCTTACTGAGGCGGGTAGCGAACACCGGGGAGCTGTTTTTT

j_gene: TRBJ2-2
v_gene: TRBV28
d_gene: NA
abundance: few
CDR3aa: CASSSSGDTGELFF
CDR3nt: TGTGCCAGCAGTTCCTCAGGGGACACCGGGGAGCTGTTTTTT

j_gene: TRBJ2-7
v_gene: TRBV4-1
d_gene: TRBD1
abundance: NA
CDR3aa: CASSQKQPTGTGSPYEQYF
CDR3nt: TGCGCCAGCAGCCAAAAACAACCTACCGGGACAGGGAGCCCCTACGAGCAGTACTTC

j_gene: TRBJ2-7
v_gene: TRBV2
d_gene: NA
abundance: NA
CDR3aa: CASIYGEASGEQYF
CDR3nt: TGTGCCAGCATTTACGGGGAAGCTTCGGGGGAGCAGTACTTC

j_gene: TRBJ2-5
v_gene: TRBV23-1
d_gene: NA
abundance: once
CDR3aa: CATPWPGSGSQETQYF
CDR3nt: TGCGCCACCCCGTGGCCGGGGTCGGGTTCGCAAGAGACCCAGTACTTC

j_gene: TRBJ1-2
v_gene: TRBV30
d_gene: NA
abundance: NA
CDR3aa: CAWGTRSGYTF
CDR3nt: TGTGCCTGGGGTACCCGTTCTGGCTACACCTTC

j_gene: TRBJ2-1
v_gene: TRBV7-9
d_gene: NA
abundance: NA
CDR3aa: CASSTGGTIGEQFF
CDR3nt: TGTGCCAGCAGCACCGGGGGTACAATTGGTGAGCAGTTCTTC

j_gene: TRBJ2-2
v_gene: TRBV9
d_gene: TRBD2
abundance: NA
CDR3aa: CASSWGEGPGFTNTGELFF
CDR3nt: TGTGCCAGCAGTTGGGGGGAGGGACCCGGCTTTACGAACACCGGGGAGCTGTTTTTT

j_gene: TRBJ1-1
v_gene: TRBV27
d_gene: NA
abundance: once
CDR3aa: CASNKGNGNTEAFF
CDR3nt: TGTGCCAGCAACAAAGGGAACGGAAACACTGAAGCTTTCTTT

j_gene: TRBJ1-1
v_gene: TRBV18
d_gene: NA
abundance: NA
CDR3aa: CASSPLPGVNTEAFF
CDR3nt: TGTGCCAGCTCACCTCTCCCAGGGGTGAACACTGAAGCTTTCTTT

j_gene: TRBJ1-1
v_gene: TRBV13
d_gene: NA
abundance: NA
CDR3aa: CASSLELQWHTEAFF
CDR3nt: TGTGCCAGCAGCCTAGAGCTGCAATGGCACACTGAAGCTTTCTTT

j_gene: TRBJ1-6
v_gene: TRBV30
d_gene: TRBD1
abundance: NA
CDR3aa: CAWSGTGWGSPLHF
CDR3nt: TGTGCCTGGAGTGGGACAGGGTGGGGTTCACCCCTCCACTTT

j_gene: TRBJ2-4
v_gene: TRBV7-8
d_gene: TRBD2
abundance: once
CDR3aa: CASSLGLAGGVGNIQYF
CDR3nt: TGTGCCAGCAGCTTAGGGTTAGCGGGAGGGGTTGGGAACATTCAGTACTTC

j_gene: TRBJ2-1
v_gene: TRBV6-6
d_gene: TRBD2
abundance: NA
CDR3aa: CASRLLAGDYNEQFF
CDR3nt: TGTGCCAGCAGACTACTAGCGGGAGACTACAATGAGCAGTTCTTC

j_gene: TRBJ1-1
v_gene: TRBV7-2
d_gene: TRBD1
abundance: NA
CDR3aa: CASRYGQGRVNTEAFF
CDR3nt: TGTGCCAGCAGATACGGACAGGGGAGAGTGAACACTGAAGCTTTCTTT

j_gene: TRBJ2-3
v_gene: TRBV14
d_gene: TRBD1
abundance: NA
CDR3aa: CASSWGQSDTQYF
CDR3nt: TGTGCCAGCAGCTGGGGACAGTCAGATACGCAGTATTTT